These 30 T cell receptor beta chains came from one sample sequenced in a study of ipilimumab plus nivolumab after autologous stem cell transplantation (dated by TCRdb to about 2021). The protocol used for the library was the immunoSEQ multiplex PCR assay. TCRdb retrieved this table from immuneACCESS and kept in-frame rearrangements only. Not all clones are present; in checked studies, unresolved V genes account for under half, and no reason is known for the remainder. The sample yields over 35,000 clones; about 91% were counted once. The ten most abundant clones make up roughly 0.9% of the sample. The material was PBMCs, obtained in a trial of ipilimumab plus nivolumab as post-transplant consolidation. The receptor set was obtained from a male donor with multiple myeloma.

V usage is TRBV7-6 and J usage is TRBJ1-4; D is possibly TRBD1 (5 bases). Germline V gives CDR1 SGHVS, CDR2 FNYEAQ. This CDR3 has 13 amino acids. V shed 3 bases and J shed 8 bases, with 10 bases lying between them. The CDR3 DNA reads as TGTGCCAGCAGCTTGGGGGTGGGGGAAAAACTGTTTTTT. This translates into CASSLGVGEKLFF.

This rearrangement joins TRBV29-1 to TRBJ1-2; possibly TRBD1 for D (5 bases). Per germline, CDR1 SQVTM and CDR2 ANQGSEA. V was cut by 2 bases and J by 4 bases, with 11 bases left in between. There are 13 residues in the CDR3. The CDR3 DNA is TGCAGCGTTGAAAAGGGGAAAGCCTATGGCTACACCTTC. It yields the protein CSVEKGKAYGYTF.

This chain links TRBV7-9 with TRBJ2-3; 14 bases match TRBD2. After removal of 0 bases from V and 8 bases from J, the junction contained 4 bases not matched to a gene. This CDR3 spans 16 amino acids. Germline CDR1 is SEHNR and CDR2 is FQNEAQ (reference sequence). CDR3: CASSLAGLAGVGTQYF. The CDR3 bases are TGTGCCAGCAGCTTAGCGGGACTAGCGGGAGTTGGTACGCAGTATTTT.

The chain couples TRBV29-1 to TRBJ1-1; 8 positions agree with TRBD1. This CDR3 has 13 residues. Germline lookup yields CDR1 SQVTM and CDR2 ANQGSEA. Germline trimming cut 6 bases from V and 1 base from J; bases unmatched to any gene: 4. This chain's CDR3 is CSVSGGGNTEAFF. CDR3 bases: TGCAGCGTCTCAGGGGGCGGGAACACTGAAGCTTTCTTT.

The V gene is TRBV5-1, the J gene TRBJ2-3; TRBD1 agrees at 8 bases. Germline V lookup: CDR1 SGHRS, CDR2 YFSETQ. The trim removed 0 bases at V and 3 bases at J, leaving 3 bases unmatched. The CDR3 runs 15 residues. This CDR3 reads CASSLDRGRTDTQYF. CDR3 sequence (DNA): TGCGCCAGCAGCTTGGACAGGGGGAGAACAGATACGCAGTATTTT.

The rearrangement joins TRBV7-2 to TRBJ2-1, with 7 bases aligning to TRBD2. There are 16 residues in the CDR3. Unmatched junction bases numbered 17, after V lost 6 bases and J lost 9 bases. Germline CDR1 and CDR2: SGHTA and FQGNSA. The chain's CDR3 is CASSPTRDYNGGEQFF. CDR3 in DNA: TGTGCCAGCAGTCCCACTAGGGACTACAACGGGGGTGAGCAGTTCTTC.

This chain connects TRBV7-9 to TRBJ2-1; weak D call: TRBD2 (5 bases). Trimming removed 4 bases at V and 6 bases at J, with 13 bases between. The germline V gene encodes CDR1 SEHNR and CDR2 FQNEAQ (reference sequence). This CDR3 has 14 residues. This CDR3 is CASSSSGRANEQFF. The CDR3 nucleotides are TGTGCCAGCAGCTCCTCGGGGAGAGCCAATGAGCAGTTCTTC.

The chain employs TRBV6-6 and TRBJ2-1, with D maybe TRBD1 (6 bases). Germline assignment: CDR1 MNHNY and CDR2 SVGAGI (reference sequence). CDR3 length: 15 amino acids. The V gene lost 8 bases and the J gene lost 4 bases, with 18 bases spanning the gap. As DNA, the CDR3 is TGTGCCAGCGTCTTAGCAGGGGCCCTTTACAATGAGCAGTTCTTC. Translated: CASVLAGALYNEQFF.

The chain carries TRBV6-5 and TRBJ1-5, with D tentatively TRBD1 (6 bases). The V gene lost 6 bases and the J gene lost 0 bases, with 12 bases spanning the gap. Per germline, CDR1 MNHEY and CDR2 SVGAGI. This CDR3 is 15 amino acids long. The CDR3 reads CASSLDSHSNQPQHF. The CDR3 coding sequence is TGTGCCAGCAGCCTGGACAGCCATAGCAATCAGCCCCAGCATTTT.

This chain connects TRBV28 to TRBJ2-5; TRBD1 aligns across 7 bases. Germline V gene lookup returns CDR1 MDHEN and CDR2 SYDVKM. Trimming took 3 bases from V and 3 from J; bases not matched to a gene: 4. This CDR3 contains 14 residues. Written as DNA, the CDR3 is TGTGCCAGCAGTTTGTGGGACAGAGAAGAGACCCAGTACTTC. Amino acid sequence: CASSLWDREETQYF.

The chain has TRBV2 and TRBJ1-1, with D hard to call. CDR3 length equals 14 residues. Trimming removed 6 bases at V and 1 base at J, with 12 bases between. Germline V gene sequence: CDR1 SNHLY, CDR2 FYNNEI. In DNA form, the CDR3 reads TGTGCCAGCAGAAGAAGTGAGTCGAACACTGAAGCTTTCTTT. Translating it yields CASRRSESNTEAFF.

The chain carries TRBV7-3 and TRBJ2-6, with 11 bases aligning to TRBD2. V gave up 4 bases and J gave up 2 bases; unmatched junction bases: 4. Germline V CDR1 and CDR2: SGHTA, FQGTGA. The CDR3 totals 17 residues. CDR3 amino acids: CASSYSGGAPGANVLTF. The DNA of the CDR3 is TGTGCCAGCAGCTATAGCGGGGGGGCCCCTGGGGCCAACGTCCTGACTTTC.

This chain links TRBV7-8 with TRBJ2-5, with a weak D call TRBD2 (5 bases). The germline V and J ends were trimmed by 0 bases and 4 bases, with 9 bases remaining between them. CDR1 and CDR2 from the germline V gene are SGHVS and FQNEAQ. This CDR3 contains 14 residues. CDR3 DNA: TGTGCCAGCAGCTTAGCCCCAGAGGGAGAGACCCAGTACTTC. Amino acids: CASSLAPEGETQYF.

In DNA, the CDR3 is TGTGCCTGGAGTGGCTACCACACAGGGGGCGATTTCGCTTATGGCTACACCTTC. Encoded protein: CAWSGYHTGGDFAYGYTF. This chain uses TRBV30 with TRBJ1-2, with 9 bases aligning to TRBD1. The germline V gene encodes CDR1 GTSNPN and CDR2 SVGIG (reference sequence). The CDR3 consists of 18 residues. V shed 1 base, J shed 5 bases, and the junction held 17 bases outside the gene matches.

The chain carries TRBV25-1 and TRBJ1-6; TRBD1 might be the D (6 bases). V dropped 5 bases and J dropped 9 bases, with 17 bases sitting between them. This CDR3 is 15 amino acids long. The V gene's germline CDR1 is MGHDK and CDR2 SYGVNS. CDR3 sequence: CASSTSGGQISPLHF. CDR3 DNA: TGTGCCAGCAGTACGAGCGGGGGACAAATTTCACCCCTCCACTTT.

The gene calls are TRBV14 and TRBJ2-1; TRBD2 matches 8 bases. The germline CDR1 and CDR2 sequences are SGHDN and FVKESK. This CDR3 is 15 amino acids long. Germline trimming cut 2 bases from V and 8 bases from J; bases unmatched to any gene: 8. DNA of the CDR3: TGTGCCAGCAGCCAAACCGGGACTAGGTTGGATGAGCAGTTCTTC. This gives the protein CASSQTGTRLDEQFF.

The J gene is TRBJ1-2, the V gene TRBV19; 9 positions match TRBD1. The trim removed 6 bases at V and 4 bases at J, leaving 9 bases unmatched. The CDR3 length is 15 residues. CDR1 and CDR2 from the germline V gene are LNHDA and SQIVND (reference sequence). The CDR3 DNA reads as TGTGCCAGTAGGCGTACGGGACAGGGCGGCTATGGCTACACCTTC. Translated, it gives CASRRTGQGGYGYTF.

This chain uses TRBV7-2 with TRBJ2-4; the D gene is possibly TRBD1 (5 bases). V was pared by 0 bases and J by 8 bases, with 11 bases between. The CDR3 covers 14 residues. Per germline, CDR1 SGHTA and CDR2 FQGNSA. CDR3 bases: TGTGCCAGCAGCTTAGCGCCAGGGATTGACATTCAGTACTTC. Its protein is CASSLAPGIDIQYF.

The chain is built from TRBV19 and TRBJ2-1; 9 bases are shared with TRBD2. This CDR3 has 17 residues. V shed 3 bases, J shed 4 bases, and the junction held 10 bases outside the gene matches. Per the germline V gene, CDR1 is LNHDA and CDR2 is SQIVND (reference sequence). This CDR3 is CASSMGLGLAGYNEQFF. Here the CDR3 DNA reads TGTGCCAGTAGTATGGGCTTGGGTCTAGCGGGATACAATGAGCAGTTCTTC.

V gene TRBV6-1 combines with J gene TRBJ1-4, with a weak D call TRBD1 (6 bases). There are 15 residues in the CDR3. Trimming removed 3 bases at V and 3 bases at J, with 11 bases between. CDR1 and CDR2 from the germline V gene are MNHNS and SASEGT. The DNA for the CDR3 is TGTGCCAGCAGTGAGTCGTCAGGGGCTAATGAAAAACTGTTTTTT. Its translation: CASSESSGANEKLFF.

V is TRBV5-1 and J is TRBJ2-3; 7 bases match TRBD1. CDR3 size: 14 residues. V trimming: 5 bases; J trimming: 0 bases; junction bases outside the gene matches: 3. CDR1 SGHRS and CDR2 YFSETQ come from the germline V gene. This chain's CDR3 is CASRGTDSTDTQYF. CDR3 sequence (DNA): TGCGCCAGCAGAGGGACAGATAGCACAGATACGCAGTATTTT.

This clone has only one observation. V usage is TRBV4-2 and J usage is TRBJ2-3, with D tentatively TRBD2 (7 bases). V was shortened by 6 bases and J by 1 base, with 17 bases between the two germline ends. The CDR3 loop spans 16 amino acids. CDR1 and CDR2 from the germline V gene are LGHNA and YNFKEQ. The CDR3 is CASRRGGLSGTDTQYF. Written as DNA, the CDR3 is TGTGCCAGCAGAAGGGGGGGATTATCTGGCACAGATACGCAGTATTTT.

The chain is built from TRBV29-1 and TRBJ1-2; D is unresolved. The CDR3 covers 14 residues. The V end lost 0 bases, the J end lost 7 bases, and 15 bases lay between the germline ends. Germline CDR1 reads SQVTM; CDR2 reads ANQGSEA. The CDR3 reads CSVEDLRRRSGYTF. The DNA for the CDR3 is TGCAGCGTTGAAGATCTTAGGAGGAGGAGTGGCTACACCTTC.

The chain is built from TRBV15 and TRBJ2-7; D gene unclear. Germline-derived CDR1 and CDR2 are LNHNV and YYDKDF (reference sequence). Deletions cut 3 bases from V and 2 bases from J, with 5 bases between. The CDR3 is 12 residues long. The CDR3 DNA reads as TGTGCCACCAGCAGTCAGACCTACGAGCAGTACTTC. As protein: CATSSQTYEQYF.

V is TRBV6-1 and J is TRBJ2-3; TRBD2 agrees at 12 bases. CDR3 size: 14 residues. The V segment lost 11 bases and the J segment 3 bases; nucleotides outside the gene matches: 6. Germline lookup yields CDR1 MNHNS and CDR2 SASEGT. The CDR3 DNA sequence: TGTGCCTCCCGACTAGCGGGGGAAACAGATACGCAGTATTTT. It yields the protein CASRLAGETDTQYF.

The rearrangement uses TRBV5-4 and TRBJ1-2, with TRBD1 matching over 8 bases. V shed 4 bases and J 6 bases; nucleotides not matched to a gene: 5. CDR3 length: 13 residues. CDR1 and CDR2 (germline): SGHNT, YYREEE (reference sequence). The CDR3 region is CASSPDRGHGYTF. In nucleotides, the CDR3 is TGTGCCAGCAGCCCCGACAGGGGCCATGGCTACACCTTC. Looking up the rest from reference TRBV5-4 and TRBJ1-2 gives the full variable domain: ETGVTQSPTHLIKTRGQQVTLRCSSQSGHNTVSWYQQALGQGPQFIFQYYREEENGRGNFPPRFSGLQFPNYSSELNVNALELDDSALYLCASSPDRGHGYTFGSGTRLTVV.

The genes are TRBV5-1 and TRBJ2-2, with 7 positions matching TRBD2. This CDR3 is 15 amino acids long. Germline V lookup: CDR1 SGHRS, CDR2 YFSETQ. J lost 0 bases, V lost 4 bases, and 3 bases had no gene match. CDR3 sequence: CASSALAANTGELFF. The CDR3 DNA is TGCGCCAGCAGCGCGCTAGCGGCGAACACCGGGGAGCTGTTTTTT.

The rearrangement links TRBV5-6 to TRBJ2-7; 9 bases map to TRBD1. Trimming cost V 2 bases and J 4 bases; bases outside gene matches: 7. Germline lookup yields CDR1 SGHDT and CDR2 YYEEEE. The length of the CDR3 is 15 residues. The CDR3 region is CASSFGGTGRYEQYF. The CDR3 nucleotides read TGTGCCAGCAGCTTTGGCGGGACAGGGAGGTACGAGCAGTACTTC.

The chain uses TRBV7-3 and TRBJ1-1; tentative D call: TRBD1 (5 bases). CDR3 length: 13 residues. Trimming took 1 base from V and 5 from J, leaving 8 bases between them. Germline loops: CDR1 SGHTA, CDR2 FQGTGA. Here the CDR3 reads CASSLNRNTEAFF. The CDR3, as DNA: TGTGCCAGCAGCTTAAACAGGAATACTGAAGCTTTCTTT. The full variable domain, with the rest looked up from reference TRBV7-3 and TRBJ1-1, is GAGVSQTPSNKVTEKGKYVELRCDPISGHTALYWYRQSLGQGPEFLIYFQGTGAADDSGLPNDRFFAVRPEGSVSTLKIQRTERGDSAVYLCASSLNRNTEAFFGQGTRLTVV.

This rearrangement joins TRBV15 to TRBJ2-2; no definite D call. CDR1 LNHNV and CDR2 YYDKDF come from the germline V gene (reference sequence). V shed 0 bases and J shed 10 bases, with 12 bases lying between them. This CDR3 has 14 residues. CDR3 DNA sequence: TGTGCCACCAGCAGAGATCTTTCTTCCGTGGAGCTGTTTTTT. It translates to CATSRDLSSVELFF. Looking up the rest from reference TRBV15 and TRBJ2-2 gives the full variable domain: DAMVIQNPRYQVTQFGKPVTLSCSQTLNHNVMYWYQQKSSQAPKLLFHYYDKDFNNEADTPDNFQSRRPNTSFCFLDIRSPGLGDTAMYLCATSRDLSSVELFFGEGSRLTVL.